A single T cell receptor beta chain is shown here with its context. No antigen is known for it. The sample comes from a study of blood T cells in healthy people across ages. Researchers collected about 9.7 milliliters of peripheral blood from every single donor. Germline V CDR1 and CDR2: ENHRY, SYGVKD. V gave up 6 bases and J gave up 1 base, with 14 bases separating them. The CDR3 has 15 amino acids. Study-level results: The long-lived group displayed more naive CD4+ cells, plus higher diversity, than the aged donors did.

A sample-barcoded 5' primer and a J-beta primer mix were used in a second PCR of roughly 7 to 11 cycles. TCRdb ran MiXCR on the 5' RACE reads and lists one entry per CDR3 protein. Of fewer than 1,000,000 distinct CDR3 sequences in the sample, approximately 48% were seen once. Sequenced sample: blood. V is TRBV10-3 and J is TRBJ2-3; possible D gene TRBD1, 6 bases. This sequence originates from a man aged 55 to 70 in good health. This CDR3 reads CAIRDTNRGTDTQYF. As DNA, the CDR3 is TGTGCCATCAGGGACACTAACAGGGGCACAGATACGCAGTATTTT.